The 29 T cell receptor beta chains in this list originate from one sample, sequenced in a study of tumor and adjacent non-tumor tissue in lung cancer. TCRbeta libraries were built with three rounds of nested PCR, modified from ARM-PCR. TCRdb called the multiplex PCR reads again in MiXCR, with one record for every CDR3 protein. The repertoire consists of fewer than 75,000 distinct CDR3 sequences, with 75% to 85% occurring once and the leading ten covering 40% to 55%. No cell sorting was done before RNA was extracted from the tissue. More than 3 cm separated this lung sample from the edge of the tumor. Sequenced material: distant non-tumor lung tissue. These TCRs come from a man aged 60 to 75 with non-small cell lung cancer.

Of note for this clonotype: This CDR3 fails to terminate in the conserved phenylalanine or tryptophan, so it likely reflects a read error. No DNA is shown, since the ends of the CDR3 on it are uncertain; the CDR3 is the one TCRdb lists. The gene calls are TRBV2 and TRBJ1-5. The germline gives CDR1 SNHLY, CDR2 FYNNEI. From its first to its last residue, the CDR3 has 13 amino acids. CDR3 in amino acids: CASKEGRNQPHYS.

With regard to this clonotype: At one end the junction does not follow the germline gene, possibly because of a read error. The rearrangement joins TRBV6-1 to TRBJ1-6, with a tentative D call TRBD1 (5 bases). The CDR3 spans 11 residues. In germline, CDR1 is MNHNS, CDR2 SASEGT. CDR3: CTSSAGVPLHF. CDR3 in DNA: TGTACCAGTAGTGCGGGGGTACCCCTCCACTTT.

The chain employs TRBV2 and TRBJ2-7; 10 positions match TRBD1. Germline V CDR1 and CDR2: SNHLY, FYNNEI. This CDR3 has 14 residues. J was trimmed by 5 bases and V by 5 bases; bases with no gene match: 6. The CDR3 DNA follows: TGTGCCAGCAGTTGGGACAGGGGTGAAGACGAGCAGTACTTC. Amino acid sequence: CASSWDRGEDEQYF.

This clonotype was observed a few times. This sequence joins TRBV28 and TRBJ2-1; D possibly matches TRBD1 or TRBD2 (5 bases each). The CDR3 totals 14 residues. The V end lost 11 bases, the J end lost 7 bases, and 21 bases lay between the germline ends. Germline-derived CDR1 and CDR2 are MDHEN and SYDVKM. The CDR3 sequence: CASQGATSYNEQFF. CDR3 nucleotide sequence: TGTGCCTCGCAGGGAGCTACAAGCTATAATGAGCAGTTCTTC.

This clonotype was counted once. One junction end disagrees with the germline gene, perhaps due to a read error. This chain uses TRBV11-3 with TRBJ2-3; TRBD2 agrees at 12 bases. CDR3 length: 17 residues. CDR1 SGHNT and CDR2 YENEEA come from the germline V gene. CDR3 sequence reads: CVSIPTSGRPMYDTQYF. CDR3 in DNA: TGTGTCAGCATCCCTACTAGCGGGAGGCCTATGTATGATACGCAGTATTTT.

This clonotype was detected many times. The chain combines TRBV10-1 with TRBJ2-7; D is unresolved. Germline values: CDR1 WNHNN, CDR2 SYGVQD (reference sequence). V gave up 1 base and J gave up 5 bases, with 6 bases separating them. This CDR3 region has 12 residues. The CDR3 here is CASSELRDEQYF. The CDR3 bases are TGCGCCAGCAGTGAGTTGAGAGACGAGCAGTACTTC.

The chain is built from TRBV5-5 and TRBJ2-1, with D possibly TRBD2 on 5 matching bases. Germline V gene data show CDR1 as SGHKS and CDR2 as YYEKEE (reference sequence). This CDR3 has 15 amino acids. V was cut by 0 bases and J by 16 bases, with 23 bases left in between. The CDR3 loop is CASSLDGTVAERQFF. The CDR3 region has the DNA TGTGCCAGCAGCTTGGATGGAACGGTCGCGGAGCGGCAATTCTTC.

A note on this clonotype: The junction and the germline gene differ at one end; a read error may be behind it. The chain is built from TRBV12-3 or TRBV12-4 and TRBJ2-6; 10 bases agree with TRBD1. The CDR3 runs to 19 residues. The CDR3 spells CASRQTGQGSISGANILTF. The CDR3 DNA is TGTGCTAGCAGGCAGACGGGACAGGGGAGCATCTCTGGGGCCAACATCCTGACTTTC.

Points on this clonotype: At one end the junction does not follow the germline gene, possibly because of a read error. The J gene is TRBJ2-5, the V gene TRBV11-2, with D maybe TRBD2 (5 bases). The CDR3 is 13 residues long. CDR1 and CDR2 from the germline V gene are SGHAT and FQNNGV. CDR3 sequence reads: CASIPGLPETRYF. DNA of the CDR3: TGTGCCAGCATCCCGGGGTTGCCAGAGACCCGGTACTTC.

The rearrangement uses TRBV11-2 and TRBJ2-3; possibly TRBD2 for D (5 bases). The CDR3 sequence is 13 residues long. Germline V gene lookup returns CDR1 SGHAT and CDR2 FQNNGV. The CDR3 loop is CASVVGSMDTQYF. CDR3 sequence (DNA): TGTGCAAGCGTGGTGGGGAGTATGGATACGCAGTATTTT.

With regard to this clonotype: The junction differs from germline at one of its ends, possibly a read error. The chain employs TRBV28 and TRBJ2-7; weak D call: TRBD2 (6 bases). This CDR3 has 14 amino acids. Germline values: CDR1 MDHEN, CDR2 SYDVKM. CDR3 amino acids: CVSTITGVLHEQYF. The CDR3 DNA sequence: TGTGTCAGCACGATAACGGGAGTACTCCACGAGCAGTACTTC.

Details on this clonotype: One end of the junction does not line up with germline, which may come from a read error. The chain is built from TRBV12-3 or TRBV12-4 and TRBJ2-5; D not certain. The CDR3 is 15 residues long. The CDR3 nucleotides are TGTGCCATCAGCCCGCCGCCTAGTGAATCGGAGACCCATTACTTC. Translating it yields CAISPPPSESETHYF.

Of note for this clonotype: This may be a read error: a much more frequent sequence differs by one nucleotide. The chain has TRBV7-8 and TRBJ2-5; perhaps TRBD2 as D (6 bases). From germline, CDR1 is SGHVS and CDR2 FQNEAQ. The CDR3 totals 14 residues. CDR3 nucleotide sequence: TGTGCCAGCAGCTTAGCCGGGAGTTGGGAGACCCCGTACTTC. Translation gives CASSLAGSWETPYF.

Regarding this clonotype: The germline gene is not matched at one end of the junction; a read error may be the cause. J is TRBJ2-3 and V is TRBV20-1; 9 nucleotides line up with TRBD2. Germline V gives CDR1 DFQATT, CDR2 SNEGSKA (reference sequence). This CDR3 has 15 residues. CDR3 residues: CSARDRLSGSNTHYF. The DNA for the CDR3 is TGCAGTGCTAGAGATCGTCTTAGCGGGAGTAATACGCACTATTTT.

This clonotype was recorded many times. The genes are TRBV7-8 and TRBJ2-3; possibly TRBD2 for D (6 bases). This CDR3 spans 15 amino acids. The V end lost 1 base, the J end lost 5 bases, and 13 bases lay between the germline ends. CDR1 and CDR2 from the germline V gene are SGHVS and FQNEAQ. The CDR3 region is CASSLGSSVIDTQYF. As DNA, the CDR3 is TGTGCCAGCAGCTTAGGCTCTAGCGTGATAGATACGCAGTATTTT.

Only one count was recorded for this clonotype. The junction shows a germline mismatch at one end, possibly a read error. V is TRBV10-2 and J is TRBJ2-1, with D tentatively TRBD1 or TRBD2 (6 bases each). The germline V gene has CDR1 WSHSY and CDR2 SAAADI. The CDR3 is 15 amino acids. CDR3 region: CASSESEGESNDQFF. The CDR3 DNA is TGCGCAAGCAGTGAGTCGGAGGGGGAGAGTAATGATCAGTTCTTC.

V and J are TRBV6-5 and TRBJ2-5, with unresolved D. The CDR3 is 13 amino acids. Trimming removed 7 bases at V and 7 bases at J, with 16 bases between. Per the germline V gene, CDR1 is MNHEY and CDR2 is SVGAGI. CDR3 nucleotide sequence: TGTGCCAGCAATCCCGAGACTTGGGGGACCCAGTACTTC. Translating it yields CASNPETWGTQYF.

This chain links TRBV5-1 with TRBJ2-1; D not certain. Germline V CDR1 and CDR2: SGHRS, YFSETQ. V was cut by 3 bases and J by 4 bases, with 11 bases left in between. The CDR3 has 14 residues. As DNA, the CDR3 is TGCGCCAGCAGCTGGGTTTACCATTACAATGAGCAGTTCTTC. Translating gives CASSWVYHYNEQFF.

As for this clonotype: A clone one base away is much larger, so this may be a read error. V and J are TRBV29-1 and TRBJ2-7, with a tentative D call TRBD2 (5 bases). Germline-derived CDR1 and CDR2 are SQVTM and ANQGSEA. This CDR3 has 12 amino acids. The CDR3 DNA reads TGCGGCGTTGGAGGAACTTGCTACGAGCAGTACTTC. This sequence encodes CGVGGTCYEQYF.

This clonotype turned up a few times. A much larger clone lies a single base off, so this may be a read error. The rearrangement links TRBV7-8 to TRBJ1-1, with unresolved D. Germline V lookup: CDR1 SGHVS, CDR2 FQNEAQ. This CDR3 spans 16 amino acids. V gave up 2 bases and J gave up 3 bases, with 16 bases separating them. The chain's CDR3 is CASSLSTTPMDTEAFF. CDR3 in DNA: TGTGCCAGCAGCTTATCGACTACACCCATGGACACTGAAGCTTTCTTT.

As to this clonotype: The junction does not match germline at one end; this may be a read error. This chain uses TRBV11-1 with TRBJ2-1; weak D call: TRBD2 (6 bases). The germline V gene has CDR1 SGHAT and CDR2 FQDESV (reference sequence). The CDR3 runs 12 residues. CDR3 protein: CAISGQGREQFF. The CDR3 nucleotides read TGCGCCATCAGCGGGCAGGGACGCGAGCAGTTCTTC.

Worth noting for this clonotype: The CDR3 does not end in the conserved phenylalanine or tryptophan, so this is likely a read error. The limits of the CDR3 on the DNA are not certain, so only TCRdb's listed CDR3 is given. The rearrangement uses TRBV6-5 and TRBJ2-2; TRBD1 is the table's D call and was not checked against the DNA. Germline CDR1 MNHEY, CDR2 SVGAGI. A total of 17 residues make up the CDR3, ends included. CDR3 residues: CASSPLLQGVITGELFV.

Points on this clonotype: An end of the junction does not agree with germline; a read error may underlie this. The chain couples TRBV4-1 to TRBJ2-7, with TRBD1 matching over 7 bases. Germline V gene sequence: CDR1 MGHRA, CDR2 YSYEKL. There are 19 residues in the CDR3. CDR3 DNA: TGCGCCGGCAGCCGCAAACCCATATTCAACAGGGGTTGGCGGTATGAGCAGTACTTC. Its protein is CAGSRKPIFNRGWRYEQYF.

In this sample, this clonotype turned up once. This may stem from a read error, because a much larger clone lies one nucleotide away. The rearrangement uses TRBV19 and TRBJ2-1, with 7 bases identical to TRBD2. Germline lookup yields CDR1 LNHDA and CDR2 SQIVND (reference sequence). CDR3 length equals 18 residues. Written as DNA, the CDR3 is TGTGTCAGTCGGCCCTCTAGCACCCCGGCGGGAGCCTACAATGAGCAGTCCTTC. This sequence encodes CVSRPSSTPAGAYNEQSF.

The chain joins TRBV29-1 to TRBJ2-7; 9 positions agree with TRBD2. The CDR3 contains 12 residues. Germline V gives CDR1 SQVTM, CDR2 ANQGSEA. CDR3 coding DNA: TGCATGGTTCAGCGGGAGGCAGGCGAGCAGTACTTC. Translated: CMVQREAGEQYF.

This chain connects TRBV10-2 to TRBJ2-1; the D gene is possibly TRBD2 (6 bases). The length of the CDR3 is 15 residues. With 4 bases removed from V and 7 bases from J, the gap between germline ends came to 17 bases. Germline V gene lookup returns CDR1 WSHSY and CDR2 SAAADI. CDR3 region: CASSASAVEGNEQFF. CDR3 DNA sequence: TGCGCCAGCAGTGCGTCGGCGGTGGAGGGTAATGAGCAGTTCTTC.

This clonotype was found once. The chain links TRBV29-1 to TRBJ1-4; no clear D. Looked up from germline, CDR1 is SQVTM and CDR2 is ANQGSEA. The CDR3 is made up of 12 amino acids. The CDR3 region has the DNA TGCAGTGTGGGGAGAGGGAATGAAAAACTGTTTTTT. Encoded protein: CSVGRGNEKLFF.

To note about this clonotype: Compared with germline, one end of the junction differs, possibly owing to a read error. V is TRBV2 and J is TRBJ2-3; 7 nucleotides align to TRBD2. Per germline, CDR1 SNHLY and CDR2 FYNNEI. This CDR3 spans 15 amino acids. CDR3 sequence: CASSVFGRPEDTEYF. The CDR3, as DNA: TGTGCCAGCAGTGTCTTCGGGAGGCCTGAAGATACGGAGTATTTT. Together with reference TRBV2 and TRBJ2-3, the CDR3 gives the full variable domain: EPEVTQTPSHQVTQMGQEVILRCVPISNHLYFYWYRQILGQKVEFLVSFYNNEISEKSEIFDDQFSVERPDGSNFTLKIRSTKLEDSAMYFCASSVFGRPEDTEYFGPGTRLTVL.

Concerning this clonotype: At one end, the junction sequence differs from germline, possibly due to a read error. V and J are TRBV19 and TRBJ1-5; 7 nucleotides match TRBD1. This CDR3 has 14 residues. Germline CDR1 LNHDA, CDR2 SQIVND (reference sequence). CDR3 bases: TGTGCCACCAAGAAGGTAATTTTGGGACAGCCCCAGCAATTT. Its translation: CATKKVILGQPQQF.